The 28 T cell receptor beta chains reported below all come from one sample, sequenced in a study of cytomegalovirus exposure and HLA in healthy donors. The PCR used 60 Vbeta and 13 Jbeta primers. This table comes from immunoSEQ multiplex PCR, and its TCRdb copy is limited to in-frame clones, with some not included. The data hold 150,000 or so clones, with about three quarters observed a single time. Sequencing input: PBMCs. The receptors originated from a woman aged 40-49 years in good health and CMV-seronegative.

The chain combines TRBV5-4 with TRBJ1-2, with D perhaps matching TRBD1 (5 bases). This CDR3 has 14 residues. The V gene's germline CDR1 is SGHNT and CDR2 YYREEE (reference sequence). Between the trimmed V and J ends, which lost 1 base and 0 bases, there was a span of 7 bases. CDR3 sequence (DNA): TGTGCCAGCAGCTTGTCGGGGGCTAACTATGGCTACACCTTC. Its protein product is CASSLSGANYGYTF.

The CDR3, as DNA: TGTGCCAGCAGCCAATTGGACATCCGGAACACTGAAGCTTTCTTT. It encodes CASSQLDIRNTEAFF. The rearrangement uses TRBV7-9 and TRBJ1-1, with a possible D match to TRBD1 (5 bases). The V end was cut by 5 bases, the J end by 1 base, with 14 bases between. The CDR3 covers 15 residues. In germline, CDR1 is SEHNR, CDR2 FQNEAQ (reference sequence).

The rearrangement uses TRBV5-4 and TRBJ1-2; D perhaps matches TRBD1 (6 bases). Trimming shortened V by 2 bases and J by 4 bases, and 12 bases separated the two germline ends. The germline V gene encodes CDR1 SGHNT and CDR2 YYREEE (reference sequence). The CDR3 extends over 14 amino acids. The CDR3 reads CASSLPDSLYGYTF. The CDR3 nucleotides read TGTGCCAGCAGCTTACCGGACAGCCTCTATGGCTACACCTTC.

This clone was seen only once. The genes are TRBV10-3 and TRBJ2-3; D is possibly TRBD1 (5 bases). From germline, CDR1 is ENHRY and CDR2 SYGVKD. The CDR3 sequence is 15 residues long. Trimming took off 4 bases at V and 1 base at J, with 12 bases between the two ends. The CDR3 here is CAISGPQGGTDTQYF. The CDR3 DNA follows: TGTGCCATCAGTGGACCTCAGGGCGGCACAGATACGCAGTATTTT.

The rearrangement joins TRBV10-3 to TRBJ2-2; 7 bases map to TRBD2. The CDR3 is made up of 14 amino acids. Trimming removed 5 bases from V and 5 bases from J; junction bases left unmatched: 5. Per germline, CDR1 ENHRY and CDR2 SYGVKD. The CDR3 here is CAISSPGGTGELFF. The CDR3 DNA is TGTGCCATCAGTTCGCCCGGGGGGACCGGGGAGCTGTTTTTT.

DNA for the CDR3: TGTGCCAGCAGTTTAGTCAGGTCACCCCTCCACTTT. It is translated as CASSLVRSPLHF. The chain couples TRBV28 to TRBJ1-6; D unresolved. V dropped 2 bases and J dropped 10 bases, with 6 bases sitting between them. Germline-derived CDR1 and CDR2 are MDHEN and SYDVKM. CDR3 length: 12 residues.

This clone was seen more than once but under ten times. The chain combines TRBV11-3 with TRBJ2-3; 8 bases are shared with TRBD2. Germline trimming cut 2 bases from V and 3 bases from J; bases unmatched to any gene: 10. This CDR3 contains 17 residues. Germline CDR1 is SGHNT and CDR2 is YENEEA. CDR3 DNA: TGTGCCAGCAGCTTAACACGGCTAGCGGGTTGGACAGATACGCAGTATTTT. It specifies CASSLTRLAGWTDTQYF.

The chain carries TRBV7-9 and TRBJ1-1; D remains ambiguous. This CDR3 comprises 13 residues. Trimming left V 5 bases short and J 5 bases short, with 12 bases between. Germline V gives CDR1 SEHNR, CDR2 FQNEAQ (reference sequence). The CDR3 region has the DNA TGTGCCAGCAGCCCCGGGATTGGGACTGAAGCTTTCTTT. It yields the protein CASSPGIGTEAFF. Drawing the rest from reference TRBV7-9 and TRBJ1-1, the complete variable domain is DTGVSQNPRHKITKRGQNVTFRCDPISEHNRLYWYRQTLGQGPEFLTYFQNEAQLEKSRLLSDRFSAERPKGSFSTLEIQRTEQGDSAMYLCASSPGIGTEAFFGQGTRLTVV.

The chain's CDR3 is CASRPGQGASRAFF. The CDR3 coding sequence is TGTGCCAGCAGACCGGGACAGGGGGCGTCAAGGGCTTTCTTT. The gene calls are TRBV27 and TRBJ1-1; 12 positions match TRBD1. The germline CDR1 and CDR2 sequences are MNHEY and SMNVEV (reference sequence). The CDR3 contains 14 residues. V trimming: 6 bases; J trimming: 11 bases; junction bases outside the gene matches: 10.

The genes are TRBV7-2 and TRBJ1-4, with TRBD1 identical over 7 bases. The CDR3 covers 14 residues. The V segment lost 5 bases and the J segment 3 bases; nucleotides outside the gene matches: 3. CDR1 is SGHTA and CDR2 is FQGNSA in the germline V gene. CDR3 amino acids: CASSPGGSNEKLFF. CDR3 nucleotide sequence: TGTGCCAGCAGCCCAGGGGGATCTAATGAAAAACTGTTTTTT.

Turning to this clone: Other nucleotide sequences from this sample produce the same CDR3. V and J are TRBV29-1 and TRBJ1-2; TRBD1 matches 7 bases. J lost 1 base, V lost 7 bases, and 15 bases had no gene match. The CDR3 is made up of 16 amino acids. Germline V gene sequence: CDR1 SQVTM, CDR2 ANQGSEA. The CDR3 loop is CSAPQGPYDNNYGYTF. Written as DNA, the CDR3 is TGCAGCGCCCCACAGGGGCCCTACGACAATAACTATGGCTACACCTTC. Combining the CDR3 with reference TRBV29-1 and TRBJ1-2 gives the whole variable domain SAVISQKPSRDICQRGTSLTIQCQVDSQVTMMFWYRQQPGQSLTLIATANQGSEATYESGFVIDKFPISRPNLTFSTLTVSNMSPEDSSIYLCSAPQGPYDNNYGYTFGSGTRLTVV.

The chain couples TRBV6-6 to TRBJ2-7; 9 positions agree with TRBD1. CDR3 size: 14 residues. V lost 6 bases, J lost 0 bases, and 3 bases stayed unmatched. Germline loops: CDR1 MNHNY, CDR2 SVGAGI (reference sequence). This chain's CDR3 is CASRWTGDSYEQYF. Here the CDR3 DNA reads TGTGCCAGCAGATGGACAGGGGACTCCTACGAGCAGTACTTC.

The chain recombines TRBV29-1 with TRBJ2-1; D is perhaps TRBD1 (6 bases). With 2 bases removed from V and 10 bases from J, the gap between germline ends came to 15 bases. CDR1 and CDR2 (germline): SQVTM, ANQGSEA. The CDR3 is 13 amino acids. The CDR3 loop reads CSVEKGDKGEQFF. In DNA form, the CDR3 reads TGCAGCGTTGAAAAAGGGGACAAGGGGGAGCAGTTCTTC.

V and J are TRBV7-9 and TRBJ2-2, with TRBD1 identical over 7 bases. Germline V gives CDR1 SEHNR, CDR2 FQNEAQ (reference sequence). This CDR3 is built from 17 residues. V was pared by 3 bases and J by 6 bases, with 13 bases of the junction left unmatched. Here the CDR3 reads CASSLSLDRVHPGELFF. The CDR3, as DNA: TGTGCCAGCAGCTTGTCCCTCGACAGGGTACATCCCGGGGAGCTGTTTTTT.

The rearrangement uses TRBV5-1 and TRBJ2-7; 7 nucleotides align to TRBD1. CDR1 is SGHRS, CDR2 YFSETQ, per germline. The CDR3 consists of 14 residues. V gave up 4 bases and J gave up 2 bases; unmatched junction bases: 6. The CDR3 is CASSTTGETYEQYF. Here the CDR3 DNA reads TGCGCCAGCAGCACCACAGGGGAGACCTACGAGCAGTACTTC.

V and J are TRBV10-3 and TRBJ2-7; TRBD1 aligns across 8 bases. J lost 9 bases, V lost 0 bases, and 7 bases had no gene match. Looked up from germline, CDR1 is ENHRY and CDR2 is SYGVKD. The CDR3 contains 14 residues. The CDR3 sequence: CAISESPRTGTQYF. CDR3 bases: TGTGCCATCAGTGAGTCCCCGAGGACAGGGACGCAGTACTTC.

The chain couples TRBV5-5 to TRBJ2-7; TRBD1 matches at 7 bases. The junction had 11 bases not matched to a gene; V was cut back by 2 bases and J by 6 bases. The CDR3 spans 15 residues. Germline CDR1 is SGHKS and CDR2 is YYEKEE (reference sequence). Here the CDR3 reads CASSFIDRVSGEQYF. The CDR3 DNA reads TGTGCCAGCAGCTTTATCGACAGGGTCTCCGGCGAGCAGTACTTC.

The chain carries TRBV15 and TRBJ1-5, with D perhaps TRBD1 (5 bases). This CDR3 region has 16 residues. V lost 8 bases and J lost 0, with 17 bases in between. Germline CDR1 is LNHNV and CDR2 is YYDKDF (reference sequence). As DNA, the CDR3 is TGTGCCACCGGGGAGGGGACGGCTTATAGCAATCAGCCCCAGCATTTT. Its protein product is CATGEGTAYSNQPQHF.

This rearrangement joins TRBV2 to TRBJ1-6; 9 bases line up with TRBD1. The CDR3 has 18 residues. V shed 8 bases, J shed 10 bases, and the junction held 21 bases outside the gene matches. From germline, CDR1 is SNHLY and CDR2 FYNNEI. CDR3 bases: TGTGCCAGCGGGGACAGTTCCTGGACAGGGGTCACCGGGTCACCCCTCCACTTT. Protein: CASGDSSWTGVTGSPLHF.

The gene calls are TRBV6-1 and TRBJ2-7, with a possible D match to TRBD2 (5 bases). Germline CDR1 reads MNHNS; CDR2 reads SASEGT. This CDR3 comprises 15 residues. V lost 2 bases, J lost 6 bases, and 17 bases lay in between. CDR3 DNA: TGTGCCAGCAGTGAAAAGGGCGGGCTAGCCGGCGAGCAGTACTTC. It yields the protein CASSEKGGLAGEQYF.

The chain combines TRBV6-6 with TRBJ1-6, with 7 positions matching TRBD1. Germline trimming cut 4 bases from V and 8 bases from J; bases unmatched to any gene: 8. The CDR3 length is 15 residues. Germline CDR1 is MNHNY and CDR2 is SVGAGI (reference sequence). The CDR3 sequence: CASSSLTGLYSPLHF. CDR3 nucleotides: TGTGCCAGCAGTTCCCTGACAGGGTTGTATTCACCCCTCCACTTT.

This sequence joins TRBV10-3 and TRBJ2-5, with 7 bases matching TRBD2. This CDR3 has 15 amino acids. Trimming cost V 7 bases and J 5 bases; bases outside gene matches: 13. From germline, CDR1 is ENHRY and CDR2 SYGVKD. In DNA form, the CDR3 reads TGTGCCATCACCCCGGGAGGAGACGCGGCGGAGACCCAGTACTTC. Residues: CAITPGGDAAETQYF.

In its sample, this clone was seen a few times. This sequence joins TRBV10-3 and TRBJ2-2; weak D call: TRBD1 (6 bases). V was trimmed by 8 bases and J by 0 bases, leaving 10 bases between them. The germline V gene has CDR1 ENHRY and CDR2 SYGVKD. The length of the CDR3 is 14 residues. The CDR3 DNA is TGTGCCATCCGGACAGTAACGAACACCGGGGAGCTGTTTTTT. It translates to CAIRTVTNTGELFF.

CDR3 nucleotides: TGTGCCAGCAGTACAACAGGGGGCATCTACGAGCAGTACTTC. This codes for CASSTTGGIYEQYF. V is TRBV28 and J is TRBJ2-7; 9 bases fit TRBD1. Trimming took 5 bases from V and 3 from J; bases not matched to a gene: 5. Germline V gene lookup returns CDR1 MDHEN and CDR2 SYDVKM. This CDR3 spans 14 amino acids. Filled out from reference TRBV28 and TRBJ2-7, the complete variable domain reads DVKVTQSSRYLVKRTGEKVFLECVQDMDHENMFWYRQDPGLGLRLIYFSYDVKMKEKGDIPEGYSVSREKKERFSLILESASTNQTSMYLCASSTTGGIYEQYFGPGTRLTVT.

The genes are TRBV5-1 and TRBJ2-3; D unresolved. Per germline, CDR1 SGHRS and CDR2 YFSETQ. The V end lost 4 bases, the J end lost 3 bases, and 12 bases lay between the germline ends. CDR3 length equals 14 residues. In DNA form, the CDR3 reads TGCGCCAGCAGCCAGGTTCCGACGACAGATACGCAGTATTTT. Its protein product is CASSQVPTTDTQYF.

The gene calls are TRBV4-1 and TRBJ1-5; no clear D gene. CDR1 MGHRA and CDR2 YSYEKL come from the germline V gene. The CDR3 is 15 residues long. V shed 8 bases and J shed 0 bases, with 14 bases lying between them. CDR3 sequence (DNA): TGCGCCAGCCTTATTCAAACTAATAGCAATCAGCCCCAGCATTTT. This codes for CASLIQTNSNQPQHF.

The rearrangement links TRBV15 to TRBJ2-1, with D possibly TRBD1 on 6 matching bases. Trimming pared 5 bases from V and 6 bases from J, leaving 11 bases between. There are 13 residues in the CDR3. Germline V gives CDR1 LNHNV, CDR2 YYDKDF (reference sequence). This chain's CDR3 is CATSLDSVNEQFF. In nucleotides, the CDR3 is TGTGCCACCAGCCTGGACAGTGTCAATGAGCAGTTCTTC. Variable domain in full (rest from reference TRBV15 and TRBJ2-1): DAMVIQNPRYQVTQFGKPVTLSCSQTLNHNVMYWYQQKSSQAPKLLFHYYDKDFNNEADTPDNFQSRRPNTSFCFLDIRSPGLGDTAMYLCATSLDSVNEQFFGPGTRLTVL.

The rearrangement links TRBV4-1 to TRBJ1-3; 7 bases map to TRBD1. CDR3 length: 17 residues. Trimming cost V 1 base and J 7 bases; bases outside gene matches: 13. The V gene's germline CDR1 is MGHRA and CDR2 YSYEKL. CDR3 residues: CASSQGDPKQGLNTIYF. DNA for the CDR3: TGCGCCAGCAGCCAAGGCGATCCCAAACAGGGGTTGAACACCATATATTTT.